Following are 26 T cell receptor beta chains from one sample sequenced in a study of type 1 regulatory T cells. TCRdb fed the reads into MiXCR, producing one record per CDR3 protein. The table records 20,000 to 30,000 distinct CDR3 sequences, roughly two thirds of them present only once. Their antigen targets remain unknown. The source material was cultured T cells, either the whole culture or a sorted T cell fraction (not recorded which). The subset denotes: Tr1-enriched cell product generated in vitro against host alloantigens. All receptors derive from a human donor in good health.

This clonotype was detected a few times. The J gene is TRBJ1-2, the V gene TRBV7-9; D not certain. V was shortened by 2 bases and J by 8 bases, with 15 bases between the two germline ends. Germline V gene sequence: CDR1 SEHNR, CDR2 FQNEAQ (reference sequence). The CDR3 is 14 amino acids. The CDR3 region has the DNA TGTGCCAGCAGCTTATCTGGTGGTGGAGGAGGCTACACCTTC. Residues: CASSLSGGGGGYTF.

CDR3: CAISGAGGHNEQFF. CDR3 DNA sequence: TGTGCCATCAGTGGAGCGGGGGGTCACAATGAGCAGTTCTTC. This chain links TRBV10-3 with TRBJ2-1; TRBD2 matches at 9 bases. The CDR3 is 14 residues long. J was trimmed by 5 bases and V by 4 bases; bases with no gene match: 3. CDR1 ENHRY and CDR2 SYGVKD come from the germline V gene.

The chain joins TRBV20-1 to TRBJ2-6; TRBD1 agrees at 7 bases. This CDR3 contains 14 residues. Germline assignment: CDR1 DFQATT and CDR2 SNEGSKA (reference sequence). Trimming cost V 3 bases and J 1 base; bases outside gene matches: 0. This CDR3 reads CSARGQSGANVLTF. Written as DNA, the CDR3 is TGCAGTGCTAGGGGACAGTCTGGGGCCAACGTCCTGACTTTC.

This clonotype appeared a single time. Sequence at one end of the junction differs from germline and may be a read error. The chain has TRBV5-1 and TRBJ1-1; TRBD1 matches at 8 bases. The length of the CDR3 is 15 residues. Per the germline V gene, CDR1 is SGHRS and CDR2 is YFSETQ. The CDR3 sequence: CASSSTGGLWTEASF. The CDR3, as DNA: TGCGCCAGCAGCTCCACAGGGGGGTTATGGACTGAAGCTTCCTTT.

The rearrangement links TRBV12-3 or TRBV12-4 to TRBJ1-2; D perhaps matches TRBD1 (5 bases). This CDR3 has 14 amino acids. V lost 5 bases and J lost 4, with 14 bases in between. CDR3 loop: CASSRGAEIYGYTF. CDR3 nucleotide sequence: TGTGCCAGCAGTAGAGGGGCCGAGATCTATGGCTACACCTTC.

The CDR3 coding sequence is TGCGCCAGCAGCGTGGGACTAGCGGGGGGGGAGCTGTTTTTT. Encoded protein: CASSVGLAGGELFF. The chain has TRBV5-1 and TRBJ2-2; 13 bases fit TRBD2. CDR1 SGHRS and CDR2 YFSETQ come from the germline V gene. Trimming removed 4 bases from V and 8 bases from J; junction bases left unmatched: 2. The CDR3 consists of 14 residues. The full variable domain, its missing parts supplied by reference TRBV5-1 and TRBJ2-2, is KAGVTQTPRYLIKTRGQQVTLSCSPISGHRSVSWYQQTPGQGLQFLFEYFSETQRNKGNFPGRFSGRQFSNSRSEMNVSTLELGDSALYLCASSVGLAGGELFFGEGSRLTVL.

J is TRBJ2-6 and V is TRBV19; D call uncertain. Trimming shortened V by 3 bases and J by 0 bases, and 6 bases separated the two germline ends. The germline CDR1 and CDR2 sequences are LNHDA and SQIVND (reference sequence). The CDR3 spans 15 residues. CDR3 residues: CASSIMDSGANVLTF. The CDR3 coding sequence is TGTGCCAGTAGTATTATGGACTCTGGGGCCAACGTCCTGACTTTC.

The CDR3 reads CSALGQGVQPQHF. The DNA for the CDR3 is TGCAGTGCCCTTGGACAGGGGGTCCAGCCCCAGCATTTT. The V gene is TRBV20-1, the J gene TRBJ1-5; 10 bases fit TRBD1. The V and J ends lost 6 bases and 7 bases, in that order; junction bases with no gene match: 6. The CDR3 is 13 residues long. Germline V gene sequence: CDR1 DFQATT, CDR2 SNEGSKA (reference sequence).

The rearrangement uses TRBV11-3 and TRBJ1-4; D uncertain. The V gene's germline CDR1 is SGHNT and CDR2 YENEEA. V was trimmed by 1 base and J by 0 bases, leaving 3 bases between them. The CDR3 runs to 14 residues. The CDR3 bases are TGTGCCAGCAGCTTAGCAGCAACTAATGAAAAACTGTTTTTT. Its protein is CASSLAATNEKLFF.

The chain has TRBV6-1 and TRBJ2-7; D call uncertain. The CDR3 sequence is 14 residues long. The germline V gene has CDR1 MNHNS and CDR2 SASEGT. Trimming took off 5 bases at V and 2 bases at J, with 13 bases between the two ends. CDR3 protein: CASSTRTVTYEQYF. In DNA, the CDR3 is TGTGCCAGCAGTACCAGGACGGTGACCTACGAGCAGTACTTC.

The chain couples TRBV3-1 to TRBJ2-1, with D unresolved. V gave up 3 bases and J gave up 6 bases, with 15 bases separating them. The CDR3 spans 15 residues. Germline V gene lookup returns CDR1 LGHDT and CDR2 YNNKEL (reference sequence). CDR3 nucleotide sequence: TGTGCCAGCAGCCAGGCCGTGACCTTGAGCAATGAGCAGTTCTTC. This gives the protein CASSQAVTLSNEQFF.

The chain recombines TRBV28 with TRBJ1-2, with a weak D call TRBD1 (6 bases). Germline CDR1 reads MDHEN; CDR2 reads SYDVKM. Trimming took off 5 bases at V and 2 bases at J, with 12 bases between the two ends. This CDR3 has 14 residues. The CDR3 DNA reads TGTGCCAGCAGTCCGGGGGGCAAGAACTATGGCTACACCTTC. Residues: CASSPGGKNYGYTF.

This clonotype is medium-sized in the sample. The chain employs TRBV20-1 and TRBJ2-7; D is possibly TRBD1 (6 bases). Germline V CDR1 and CDR2: DFQATT, SNEGSKA (reference sequence). CDR3 length: 15 amino acids. V lost 2 bases to trimming and J lost 3 bases, with 17 bases between them. CDR3 amino acids: CSARRPTGSNYEQYF. The CDR3 DNA reads TGCAGTGCTAGAAGACCGACAGGTTCAAACTACGAGCAGTACTTC.

V is TRBV3-1 and J is TRBJ2-5; 14 bases are a match to TRBD2. V dropped 3 bases and J dropped 7; count of bases not matched to a gene: 7. The germline V gene encodes CDR1 LGHDT and CDR2 YNNKEL (reference sequence). This CDR3 is built from 16 residues. The CDR3 reads CASSQGLAGDFGTQYF. In DNA, the CDR3 is TGTGCCAGCAGCCAGGGACTAGCGGGGGATTTTGGGACCCAGTACTTC.

In its sample, this clonotype was seen a few times. The rearrangement joins TRBV19 to TRBJ2-7; tentatively, D is TRBD1 or TRBD2 (5 bases each). V lost 6 bases and J 2 bases, leaving 14 bases between the germline ends. CDR1 and CDR2 from the germline V gene are LNHDA and SQIVND (reference sequence). The CDR3 spans 14 residues. The CDR3, as DNA: TGTGCCAGTAGGTCCGGGGACGTCGCCTACGAGCAGTACTTC. It specifies CASRSGDVAYEQYF.

The V call is TRBV30, the J call TRBJ1-5; a weak D match, TRBD1 (5 bases). Deletions cut 3 bases from V and 7 bases from J, with 16 bases between. The CDR3 is made up of 14 amino acids. From germline, CDR1 is GTSNPN and CDR2 SVGIG (reference sequence). Here the CDR3 DNA reads TGTGCCTGGAGCTCAGGAGACCAGGGCCAGCCCCAGCATTTT. Translated: CAWSSGDQGQPQHF.

As regards this clonotype: Lacking the conserved final phenylalanine or tryptophan, this CDR3 likely reflects a read error. The J gene is TRBJ2-7, the V gene TRBV28; D gene unclear. Germline V gene lookup returns CDR1 MDHEN and CDR2 SYDVKM. Trimming left V 5 bases short and J 1 base short, with 12 bases between. CDR3 size: 14 residues. The CDR3 bases are TGTGCCAGCAGTCCTCGGGTTGGGTCCTACGAGCAGTACTCC. This codes for CASSPRVGSYEQYS.

Worth noting for this clonotype: A read error may account for a junction end that differs from germline. The chain has TRBV7-2 and TRBJ1-1; tentatively, D is TRBD1 (6 bases). Germline values: CDR1 SGHTA, CDR2 FQGNSA. CDR3 length: 13 residues. In DNA form, the CDR3 reads TGTGCCAGCAGCCCTATGGGGGGCACTGAAGCTTTATTT. Translated, it gives CASSPMGGTEALF. The variable domain in full, completed from reference TRBV7-2 and TRBJ1-1, reads GAGVSQSPSNKVTEKGKDVELRCDPISGHTALYWYRQSLGQGLEFLIYFQGNSAPDKSGLPSDRFSAERTGGSVSTLTIQRTQQEDSAVYLCASSPMGGTEALFGQGTRLTVV.

In its sample, this clonotype was seen once. This chain connects TRBV30 to TRBJ2-6; tentatively, D is TRBD2 (6 bases). V shed 4 bases and J shed 2 bases, with 12 bases lying between them. In germline, CDR1 is GTSNPN, CDR2 SVGIG (reference sequence). The CDR3 spans 15 residues. CDR3 residues: CAWTGGGTGANVLTF. The DNA of the CDR3 is TGTGCCTGGACTGGAGGAGGGACTGGGGCCAACGTCCTGACTTTC. Full variable domain (outside the CDR3, taken from reference TRBV30 and TRBJ2-6): SQTIHQWPATLVQPVGSPLSLECTVEGTSNPNLYWYRQAAGRGLQLLFYSVGIGQISSEVPQNLSASRPQDRQFILSSKKLLLSDSGFYLCAWTGGGTGANVLTFGAGSRLTVL.

V and J are TRBV5-1 and TRBJ2-2, with D hard to call. CDR1 and CDR2 (germline): SGHRS, YFSETQ. V gave up 3 bases and J gave up 2 bases, with 8 bases separating them. The CDR3 spans 14 residues. In DNA form, the CDR3 reads TGCGCCAGCAGCTGGGGTCTTAACACCGGGGAGCTGTTTTTT. Its protein product is CASSWGLNTGELFF.

This chain joins TRBV7-2 and TRBJ2-5; D is unresolved. The CDR3 has 13 residues. The germline V and J ends were trimmed by 3 bases and 5 bases, with 10 bases remaining between them. CDR1 SGHTA and CDR2 FQGNSA come from the germline V gene. The DNA for the CDR3 is TGTGCCAGCAGCTTCGACATACTCGAGACCCAGTACTTC. It codes for CASSFDILETQYF.

The rearrangement links TRBV7-6 to TRBJ2-1; TRBD2 matches 9 bases. This CDR3 comprises 18 residues. With V trimmed by 1 base and J by 2 bases, 9 bases remained unmatched. Germline CDR1 and CDR2: SGHVS and FNYEAQ. CDR3 DNA: TGTGCCAGCAGCTTAGTGTGGAGCGGGGGGTCCCCCTACAATGAGCAGTTCTTC. This encodes CASSLVWSGGSPYNEQFF.

This clonotype was counted a few times. This chain joins TRBV4-1 and TRBJ2-1; D is unresolved. The germline gives CDR1 MGHRA, CDR2 YSYEKL. CDR3 length: 17 residues. Trimming pared 1 base from V and 8 bases from J, leaving 21 bases between. The CDR3: CASSQVDMGWILDEQFF. CDR3 bases: TGCGCCAGCAGCCAAGTGGATATGGGGTGGATATTGGATGAGCAGTTCTTC.

The rearrangement uses TRBV12-3 or TRBV12-4 and TRBJ1-1; a weak D match, TRBD1 (5 bases). The CDR3 consists of 12 residues. Trimming removed 5 bases at V and 7 bases at J, with 11 bases between. CDR3 sequence (DNA): TGTGCCAGCAGTCCGGGGGTCGGTGAAGCTTTCTTT. Residues: CASSPGVGEAFF.

This clonotype was picked up one time. The chain is built from TRBV20-1 and TRBJ2-1; 12 bases agree with TRBD2. Germline CDR1 is DFQATT and CDR2 is SNEGSKA (reference sequence). The CDR3 spans 16 residues. V was pared by 4 bases and J by 7 bases, with 11 bases of the junction left unmatched. The chain's CDR3 is CSATPTSGGNTNEQFF. The CDR3 nucleotides are TGCAGTGCTACCCCCACTAGCGGGGGGAATACAAATGAGCAGTTCTTC.

This chain joins TRBV12-3 or TRBV12-4 and TRBJ1-2; a weak D match, TRBD1 (6 bases). With 4 bases removed from V and 8 bases from J, the gap between germline ends came to 23 bases. This CDR3 has 16 amino acids. DNA of the CDR3: TGTGCCAGCAGTTGGGGGCCGGGGGCGGACCCTGGGGGCTACACCTTC. This codes for CASSWGPGADPGGYTF.